This is a list of T cell receptor beta chains from one sample in a study of blood T cell repertoires in COVID-19. Measured with immunoSEQ multiplex PCR; TCRdb has only the in-frame clones, and not every one. Of about 290,000 clones listed, roughly 90% are singletons. What was sequenced was peripheral blood. These receptors came from a young woman with COVID-19, enrolled during active disease. Each CDR3 is given with its conserved first and last residue. Rows give clone size only sometimes, using once, few, many, or a class for an expanded clone.

j_call clone_size v_call cdr3_aa
TRBJ2-3 NA TRBV7-6 CASSLGPNTGGRADTQYF
TRBJ1-2 NA TRBV29-1 CSVNTPGGNVRGYTF
TRBJ2-1 NA TRBV19 CASSIGGRNEQFF
TRBJ2-3 NA TRBV2 CASSEAGRAGGQDTQYF
TRBJ1-5 NA TRBV6-5 CASSSQGAGQPQHF
TRBJ1-1 NA TRBV7-9 CASSIRGGGSTEAFF
TRBJ1-1 NA TRBV7-6 CASSLAGGATEAFF
TRBJ1-4 NA TRBV18 CASSPQGNTNEKLFF
TRBJ1-2 NA TRBV7-2 CASSSGRQWTGYYGYTF
TRBJ1-4 NA TRBV30 CATLVTGDEKLFF
TRBJ1-5 many TRBV19 CASSIPGRGQPQHF
TRBJ1-5 NA TRBV5-8 CASRFFSGQGRNQPQHF
TRBJ1-1 NA TRBV5-1 CASSLDWGGYAEAFF
TRBJ2-7 NA TRBV6-5 CATRPGKSSYEQYF
TRBJ2-1 NA TRBV27 CASRGQGLYNEQFF
TRBJ2-1 NA TRBV3-1/TRBV3-2 CASSQPTSADRGEQFF
TRBJ2-1 NA TRBV2 CASAGYVNEQFF
TRBJ2-2 NA TRBV5-6 CASSLELAGEPGELFF